This TCR beta chain was captured in a study of cytomegalovirus exposure and HLA in healthy donors. CDR1 is SGHAT, CDR2 FQNNGV, per germline. V lost 0 bases and J lost 5, with 13 bases in between. The CDR3 is 15 amino acids. This clone was detected only a few times. The PCR made use of 60 Vbeta and 13 Jbeta primers. Using immunoSEQ multiplex PCR, the repertoire was profiled, and TCRdb retains in-frame clones only, with some absent. Of approximately 210,000 clones listed, less than 85% are singletons. This receptor was obtained from a girl aged 5-17 years in good health and CMV-seropositive. Material: PBMCs. This chain uses TRBV11-2 with TRBJ2-5; D ambiguous. Written as DNA, the CDR3 is TGTGCCAGCAGCTTAGATCCAGGCTTTGGGGAGACCCAGTACTTC. Protein sequence: CASSLDPGFGETQYF.